This paragraph reports one TCR beta chain. This specimen belongs to a study of control samples from healthy donors and cancer patients. Germline loops: CDR1 MGHDK, CDR2 SYGVNS. CDR3 length equals 13 residues. Trimming stripped 8 bases from V and 7 bases from J, with 18 bases between. Profiled with immunoSEQ multiplex PCR; TCRdb holds only in-frame clones, not every one. Of about 83,000 clones listed, roughly nine tenths are singletons. This sequence was found in a man aged 45-60 years in good health. The V gene is TRBV25-1, the J gene TRBJ2-7; tentative D call: TRBD2 (5 bases). What was sequenced was blood. Written as DNA, the CDR3 is TGTGCCAGCCGGGGTCAGCCCGGGGAGGAGCAGTACTTC. Residues: CASRGQPGEEQYF.